This TCR beta chain was sequenced during a study of T cell repertoires in ileal Crohn's disease (dated by TCRdb to between 2018 and 2021). With respect to the entire study: At the time of surgery, roughly 40% of patients were active smokers, and the median duration of disease was seven to eight years. The study was conducted in parallel with a multicentre cohort that was designed to identify predictors of early endoscopic recurrence following ileocolonic resection. Surgery was performed for a complication in all patients, with stricturing disease in roughly 60% and penetrating disease in 39%. Endoscopic postoperative recurrence was defined as a Rutgeerts score above i0. The TCR repertoire was analysed in approximately 60 patients with Crohn's disease drawn from a prospective multicentre cohort. Roughly half of the patients were given postoperative therapy, with under 13 receiving thiopurines and 15 to 20 receiving anti-TNF agents. A total of 170 or so mucosal samples from 57 patients were sequenced, collected from several sites on the surgical specimen and at postoperative endoscopy.

Trimmed from V: 3 bases; trimmed from J: 5 bases; junction bases lacking a gene match: 6. From its cysteine to its phenylalanine, the CDR3 spans 14 amino acids. CDR3 DNA is the only sequence kept; it has 42 bases, read in frame from the first base. CDR1 and CDR2, per the germline V gene, are SGHVS and FQNEAQ. Overall study outcomes, separate from this receptor: More high-frequency clones were carried by sorted CD8 T cells than by CD4 T cells, suggesting that mucosal expansions were mainly CD8. Endoscopic recurrence was found to be associated with higher high-frequency clone percentages at surgery, and recurrence was observed in all patients with clonality above 26.8% (18/57). Only a subgroup of patients, of unstated size, had their mucosal CD4 and CD8 T cells sorted and sequenced. Compared with non-smokers, patients who were active smokers at surgery showed a significantly higher proportion of clonal expansions (approximately 26% vs 20%, p=0.02).

For commercial TCRB immunosequencing, around 0.5 micrograms of biopsy DNA were submitted for each sample. Adaptive Biotechnology amplified CDR3 regions from genomic DNA with a two-step multiplex PCR that controlled for amplification bias. The first PCR used primers for every V and J gene segment; the second PCR added barcodes and Illumina adapters. CDR3 libraries were sequenced on an Illumina instrument. The paper's data handling went like this. The analysis used both the pipelines supplied by the vendor and custom analysis of the raw data in R/Bioconductor with R version 3.3.0. Clonality, ranging from 0 to 1, was calculated as the inverse of the normalised Shannon entropy of all productive clones. High-frequency clones were defined as the repertoire share of the top 100 clones, retaining only clones passing a 95% confidence test. The Simpson index measured repertoire diversity, and the Morisita-Horn index measured overlap between samples. TCRdb's version of the immuneACCESS table is confined to in-frame rearrangements and falls short of the full clone set. An unresolved V gene accounts for under half of the shortfall where checked; the remainder is of unknown origin. The DNA was the basis for D and trimming; V, J and clone size are from that table. The sample yields about 5,500 clones; roughly 79% were counted once. The ten largest clones capture roughly 6.2% of the sample.

A word on this clone: It lacks a known antigen. The sample holds no much larger clone one base away, and base qualities are not on file.

Adults with ileal or ileocolonic Crohn's disease for whom ileocolonic resection was indicated were considered eligible. Whole ileal mucosal biopsies were stored frozen at -80°C before DNA extraction. Genomic DNA was extracted from frozen whole biopsies using a TRizol-based method and was quantified with a NanoDrop 2000 spectrophotometer. The origin of this receptor is an adult with Crohn's disease. What was sequenced was ileal tissue. The sequence joins TRBV7-8 to TRBJ2-5, with 7 central nucleotides matching TRBD2. The DNA sequence follows: TGTGCCAGCAGCTTCATTAGCGGGTCTGAGACCCAGTACTTC. Translated, it gives CASSFISGSETQYF. With the rest looked up from the reference TRBV7-8 and TRBJ2-5 genes rather than sequenced, the full variable domain is GAGVSQSPRYKVAKRGQDVALRCDPISGHVSLFWYQQALGQGPEFLTYFQNEAQLDKSGLPSDRFFAERPEGSVSTLKIQRTQQEDSAVYLCASSFISGSETQYFGPGTRLLVL.